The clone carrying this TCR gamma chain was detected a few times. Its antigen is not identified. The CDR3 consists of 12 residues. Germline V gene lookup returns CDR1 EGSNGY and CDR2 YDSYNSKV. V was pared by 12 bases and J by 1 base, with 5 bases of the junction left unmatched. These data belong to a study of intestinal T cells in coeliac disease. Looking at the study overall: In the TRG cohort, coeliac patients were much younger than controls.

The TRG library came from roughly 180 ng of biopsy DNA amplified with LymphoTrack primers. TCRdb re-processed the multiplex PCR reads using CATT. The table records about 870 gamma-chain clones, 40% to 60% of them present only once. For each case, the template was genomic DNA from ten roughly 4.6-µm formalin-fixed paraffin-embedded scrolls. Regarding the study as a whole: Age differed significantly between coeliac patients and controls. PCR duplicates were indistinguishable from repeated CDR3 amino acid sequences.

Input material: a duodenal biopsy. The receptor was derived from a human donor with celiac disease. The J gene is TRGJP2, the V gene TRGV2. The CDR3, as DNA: TGTGCCCACCTTAGTAGTGATTGGATCAAGACGTTT. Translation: CAHLSSDWIKTF.